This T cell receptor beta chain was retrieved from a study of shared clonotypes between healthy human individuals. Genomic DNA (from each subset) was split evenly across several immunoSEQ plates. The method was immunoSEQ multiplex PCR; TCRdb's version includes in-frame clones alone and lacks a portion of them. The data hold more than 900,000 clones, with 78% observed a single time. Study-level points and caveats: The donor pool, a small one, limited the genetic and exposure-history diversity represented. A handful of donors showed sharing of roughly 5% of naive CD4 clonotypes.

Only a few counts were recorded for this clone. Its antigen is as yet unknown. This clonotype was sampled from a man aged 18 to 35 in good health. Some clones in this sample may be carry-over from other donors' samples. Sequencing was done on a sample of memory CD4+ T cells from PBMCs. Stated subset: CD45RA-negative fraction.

CDR3 sequence (DNA): TGCGCCAGCAGCTTGGAACGGGAGTTCTACGAGCAGTACTTC. It specifies CASSLEREFYEQYF. The chain recombines TRBV5-1 with TRBJ2-7; D may be TRBD2 (6 bases). Germline V gene data show CDR1 as SGHRS and CDR2 as YFSETQ. Trimming stripped 0 bases from V and 3 bases from J, with 10 bases between. The CDR3 totals 14 residues.